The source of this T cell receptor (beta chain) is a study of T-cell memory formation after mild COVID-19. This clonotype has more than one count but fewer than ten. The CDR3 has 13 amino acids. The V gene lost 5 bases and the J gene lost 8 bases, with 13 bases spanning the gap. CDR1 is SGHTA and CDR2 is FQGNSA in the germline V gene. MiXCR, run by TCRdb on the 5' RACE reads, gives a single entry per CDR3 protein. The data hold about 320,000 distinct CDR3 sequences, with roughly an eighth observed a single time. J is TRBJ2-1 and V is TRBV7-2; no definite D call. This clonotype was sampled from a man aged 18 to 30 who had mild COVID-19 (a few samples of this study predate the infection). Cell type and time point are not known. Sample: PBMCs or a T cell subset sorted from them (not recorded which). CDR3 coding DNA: TGTGCCAGCAGCCCTCACCCCCTGGATGAGCAGTTCTTC. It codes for CASSPHPLDEQFF.